Below are 14 T cell receptor beta chains sequenced from a single sample in a study of shared clonotypes between healthy human individuals (dated by TCRdb to about 2020). Receptors were amplified or captured by the immunoSEQ multiplex PCR assay. Entries here come from immuneACCESS through TCRdb and include only in-frame sequences with V and J called. Some clones fail to appear in such tables; in the studies checked, an unresolved V gene covers under half of the shortfall, and the cause of the remainder is unknown. This sample gives some 240,000 clones in total; 65% of them show up just once. The top ten clonotypes cover 11% of the sample. Input material: memory CD4+ T cells sorted from blood. The cell subset or site label on this specimen signifies: CD45RA-negative fraction. These receptors were taken from a man aged 30-40 years in good health.

The V call is TRBV6-5, the J call TRBJ2-7; 8 nucleotides line up with TRBD1. The CDR3 length is 15 residues. Germline V gene data show CDR1 as MNHEY and CDR2 as SVGAGI. Trimming cost V 6 bases and J 7 bases; bases outside gene matches: 14. CDR3 nucleotides: TGTGCCAGCAGCCTCCGGGGACAGGAGATCCGGGAGCAGTACTTC. Protein product: CASSLRGQEIREQYF.

The chain combines TRBV7-9 with TRBJ2-7; 8 bases match TRBD2. This CDR3 comprises 15 residues. Germline V gene lookup returns CDR1 SEHNR and CDR2 FQNEAQ (reference sequence). With V trimmed by 5 bases and J by 0 bases, 6 bases remained unmatched. CDR3 residues: CASSRSGGHSYEQYF. CDR3 DNA sequence: TGTGCCAGCAGCAGAAGCGGGGGCCACTCCTACGAGCAGTACTTC. The full variable domain, completed using reference TRBV7-9 and TRBJ2-7, is DTGVSQNPRHKITKRGQNVTFRCDPISEHNRLYWYRQTLGQGPEFLTYFQNEAQLEKSRLLSDRFSAERPKGSFSTLEIQRTEQGDSAMYLCASSRSGGHSYEQYFGPGTRLTVT.

V gene TRBV7-6 combines with J gene TRBJ2-7, with TRBD2 as a possible D gene (6 bases). V lost 5 bases and J 2 bases, leaving 16 bases between the germline ends. Germline lookup yields CDR1 SGHVS and CDR2 FNYEAQ. This CDR3 spans 15 amino acids. CDR3 DNA sequence: TGTGCCAGCAGCCCATCTAGACTAGTCCCCTACGAGCAGTACTTC. Translated, it gives CASSPSRLVPYEQYF. The full variable domain, in which reference TRBV7-6 and TRBJ2-7 provide the parts outside the CDR3, is GAGVSQSPRYKVTKRGQDVALRCDPISGHVSLYWYRQALGQGPEFLTYFNYEAQQDKSGLPNDRFSAERPEGSISTLTIQRTEQRDSAMYRCASSPSRLVPYEQYFGPGTRLTVT.

This clone was seen ten or more times. The genes are TRBV2 and TRBJ2-7; D remains ambiguous. The CDR3 is 11 amino acids. The V end was cut by 5 bases, the J end by 7 bases, with 9 bases between. Germline assignment: CDR1 SNHLY and CDR2 FYNNEI. Written as DNA, the CDR3 is TGTGCCAGCAGTAGACAAACAGAGCAGTACTTC. As protein: CASSRQTEQYF.

In this sample, this clone turned up a few times. The chain uses TRBV18 and TRBJ2-5; D gene uncertain. The germline V gene encodes CDR1 KGHSH and CDR2 LQKENI. V lost 3 bases and J lost 5, with 7 bases in between. The CDR3 runs to 12 residues. In DNA, the CDR3 is TGTGCCAGCTCACCGAATGTTGAGACCCAGTACTTC. It translates to CASSPNVETQYF.

The chain joins TRBV7-8 to TRBJ2-5; D uncertain. V was pared by 3 bases and J by 4 bases, with 15 bases between. The CDR3 has 15 residues. The V gene's germline CDR1 is SGHVS and CDR2 FQNEAQ. For the CDR3, the DNA is TGTGCCAGCAGCTTGGACCCGCTGAGGTCAGAGACCCAGTACTTC. Translation gives CASSLDPLRSETQYF.

The chain recombines TRBV18 with TRBJ2-3; either TRBD1 or TRBD2 may fit D (5 bases each). This CDR3 spans 15 amino acids. V was cut by 1 base and J by 6 bases, with 14 bases left in between. Germline V gene sequence: CDR1 KGHSH, CDR2 LQKENI. CDR3 in DNA: TGTGCCAGCTCACCACGAGGCTTGGGGGTGGATACGCAGTATTTT. It specifies CASSPRGLGVDTQYF.

The rearrangement links TRBV11-1 to TRBJ2-7; no definite D call. CDR3 length equals 13 residues. Deletions cut 4 bases from V and 0 bases from J, with 7 bases between. Per the germline V gene, CDR1 is SGHAT and CDR2 is FQDESV (reference sequence). CDR3 sequence reads: CASSSRSSYEQYF. The DNA for the CDR3 is TGTGCCAGCAGCTCAAGGAGCTCCTACGAGCAGTACTTC.

The chain uses TRBV5-1 and TRBJ1-5, with 7 bases matching TRBD1. V trimming: 1 base; J trimming: 2 bases; junction bases outside the gene matches: 3. The CDR3 spans 15 residues. The germline CDR1 and CDR2 sequences are SGHRS and YFSETQ. CDR3 nucleotides: TGCGCCAGCAGCTTGACAGGGGTTGGCAATCAGCCCCAGCATTTT. It translates to CASSLTGVGNQPQHF.

The chain carries TRBV11-2 and TRBJ2-2; no firm D call. Germline V gives CDR1 SGHAT, CDR2 FQNNGV. Deletions cut 2 bases from V and 3 bases from J, with 10 bases between. This CDR3 contains 15 residues. This CDR3 reads CASSLLQLDTGELFF. CDR3 DNA: TGTGCCAGCAGCTTATTACAGCTGGACACCGGGGAGCTGTTTTTT. The full variable domain, with the rest looked up from reference TRBV11-2 and TRBJ2-2, is EAGVAQSPRYKIIEKRQSVAFWCNPISGHATLYWYQQILGQGPKLLIQFQNNGVVDDSQLPKDRFSAERLKGVDSTLKIQPAKLEDSAVYLCASSLLQLDTGELFFGEGSRLTVL.

The chain combines TRBV7-2 with TRBJ2-1, with 7 bases matching TRBD2. After removal of 5 bases from V and 7 bases from J, the junction contained 8 bases not matched to a gene. The length of the CDR3 is 14 residues. The germline V gene encodes CDR1 SGHTA and CDR2 FQGNSA. The CDR3, as DNA: TGTGCCAGCAGCGCGCGACTAGCCACGAATGAGCAGTTCTTC. It is translated as CASSARLATNEQFF.

V gene TRBV2 combines with J gene TRBJ2-2; D is possibly TRBD2 (6 bases). Germline CDR1 and CDR2: SNHLY and FYNNEI. The CDR3 runs to 15 residues. V was pared by 1 base and J by 1 base, with 7 bases between. In DNA, the CDR3 is TGTGCCAGCAGTGAAGATAGCGGGAACACCGGGGAGCTGTTTTTT. Residues: CASSEDSGNTGELFF.

This chain connects TRBV11-3 to TRBJ2-1; no firm D call. CDR1 SGHNT and CDR2 YENEEA come from the germline V gene. The CDR3 length is 15 residues. Trimming left V 1 base short and J 5 bases short, with 12 bases between. This CDR3 is CASSLGSAVHNEQFF. The CDR3 region has the DNA TGTGCCAGCAGCTTAGGGAGCGCAGTTCACAATGAGCAGTTCTTC.

The chain is built from TRBV9 and TRBJ1-2; no clear D gene. The CDR3 is made up of 12 amino acids. CDR1 and CDR2 (germline): SGDLS, YYNGEE. Trimming pared 2 bases from V and 4 bases from J, leaving 6 bases between. In nucleotides, the CDR3 is TGTGCCAGCAGCGTGGCAGGCTATGGCTACACCTTC. Protein product: CASSVAGYGYTF.